The 29 T cell receptor beta chains below come from one sample, sequenced in a study of T cell changes during pregnancy in multiple sclerosis. Repertoires were generated with immunoSEQ multiplex PCR, while TCRdb's copy carries only in-frame clones and drops some. The sample has tens of thousands of clones; more than 70% are singletons. The sequencing here drew on CD4+ T cells from peripheral blood mononuclear cells, taken after pregnancy. The receptor source for this set is a female donor in good health, enrolled as a control in a pregnancy study.

The chain recombines TRBV19 with TRBJ2-2; 12 nucleotides align to TRBD2. Germline V lookup: CDR1 LNHDA, CDR2 SQIVND (reference sequence). The CDR3 has 23 amino acids. V dropped 6 bases and J dropped 5; count of bases not matched to a gene: 28. CDR3 bases: TGTGCCAGTAGACCGGGTCCCAATAAAGGGACTAGCGGGCTCCCTCGAACGACCGGGGAGCTGTTTTTT. It translates to CASRPGPNKGTSGLPRTTGELFF.

This chain links TRBV27 with TRBJ2-7; D possibly corresponds to TRBD2 (6 bases). The V and J ends lost 3 bases and 0 bases respectively, with 12 bases between them. The CDR3 totals 15 residues. Germline CDR1 and CDR2: MNHEY and SMNVEV (reference sequence). The CDR3 region has the DNA TGTGCCAGCAGTTTTAGCGGAGCCAGCTCCTACGAGCAGTACTTC. Translating gives CASSFSGASSYEQYF.

This chain uses TRBV9 with TRBJ1-2, with unresolved D. CDR1 and CDR2 (germline): SGDLS, YYNGEE. With 0 bases removed from V and 2 bases from J, the gap between germline ends came to 17 bases. The CDR3 has 17 amino acids. Here the CDR3 reads CASSVDLVTLGNYGYTF. The DNA for the CDR3 is TGTGCCAGCAGCGTAGATTTAGTGACACTAGGGAACTATGGCTACACCTTC.

In its sample, this clone was seen once. The rearrangement links TRBV5-6 to TRBJ2-3, with D possibly matching TRBD1 (5 bases). CDR1 is SGHDT, CDR2 YYEEEE, per germline. V lost 1 base, J lost 1 base, and 13 bases lay in between. The CDR3 has 16 residues. The CDR3 DNA reads as TGTGCCAGCAGCTTGTTTTCGACAGCCCGCACAGATACGCAGTATTTT. Its translation is CASSLFSTARTDTQYF.

The CDR3 coding sequence is TGTGCCAGCAGTTTAAGTGTGGGGGGGACCTCTGGAAACACCATATATTTT. It is translated as CASSLSVGGTSGNTIYF. The V call is TRBV28, the J call TRBJ1-3; D is possibly TRBD1 (5 bases). There are 17 residues in the CDR3. V dropped 2 bases and J dropped 0 bases, with 14 bases sitting between them. Looked up from germline, CDR1 is MDHEN and CDR2 is SYDVKM.

This clone was found a few times. The junction shows a germline mismatch at one end, possibly a read error. The chain recombines TRBV5-4 with TRBJ1-2, with TRBD1 as a possible D gene (5 bases). The CDR3 loop spans 13 amino acids. Per the germline V gene, CDR1 is SGHNT and CDR2 is YYREEE (reference sequence). CDR3 amino acids: CASSLAGGHLCAF. In nucleotides, the CDR3 is TGTGCCAGCAGCTTGGCCGGTGGACATCTTTGCGCCTTC.

The rearrangement joins TRBV6-1 to TRBJ1-4; D perhaps matches TRBD1 (6 bases). CDR3 length: 15 amino acids. CDR1 MNHNS and CDR2 SASEGT come from the germline V gene. V lost 6 bases to trimming and J lost 4 bases, with 15 bases between them. CDR3 sequence (DNA): TGTGCCAGCAGGTTTGGGGGGGCAGGTAATGAAAAACTGTTTTTT. It yields the protein CASRFGGAGNEKLFF.

V is TRBV2 and J is TRBJ1-2; TRBD1 is a possible D gene (6 bases). Germline assignment: CDR1 SNHLY and CDR2 FYNNEI. Between the trimmed V and J ends, which lost 4 bases and 1 base, there was a span of 10 bases. This CDR3 is built from 14 residues. DNA for the CDR3: TGTGCCAGCAGTGCTTCAGGGGATAACTATGGCTACACCTTC. Translated, it gives CASSASGDNYGYTF.

This clone appeared once. The chain couples TRBV7-6 to TRBJ2-5; possibly TRBD1 for D (6 bases). V was clipped by 5 bases and J by 1 base, with 14 bases between them. CDR3 size: 15 residues. Germline V gene data show CDR1 as SGHVS and CDR2 as FNYEAQ. As DNA, the CDR3 is TGTGCCAGCAGCCATGCAGGGGAACTCCAAGAGACCCAGTACTTC. Translated: CASSHAGELQETQYF.

Here the CDR3 reads CASSLFGQGTNSPLHF. The CDR3, as DNA: TGTGCCAGCAGTTTGTTCGGACAGGGCACGAATTCACCCCTCCACTTT. The V call is TRBV27, the J call TRBJ1-6, with 8 bases identical to TRBD1. There are 16 residues in the CDR3. The germline V gene encodes CDR1 MNHEY and CDR2 SMNVEV (reference sequence). The ends lost 3 bases at V and 7 bases at J; junction bases unmatched: 8.

This chain connects TRBV11-3 to TRBJ1-1, with TRBD1 identical over 7 bases. The CDR3 contains 14 residues. Trimming cost V 4 bases and J 7 bases; bases outside gene matches: 9. CDR1 and CDR2 from the germline V gene are SGHNT and YENEEA. In nucleotides, the CDR3 is TGTGCCAGCAGCTCCCGTCTCCGGGACAGTGAAGCTTTCTTT. Protein: CASSSRLRDSEAFF. Drawing the rest from reference TRBV11-3 and TRBJ1-1, the complete variable domain is EAGVVQSPRYKIIEKKQPVAFWCNPISGHNTLYWYLQNLGQGPELLIRYENEEAVDDSQLPKDRFSAERLKGVDSTLKIQPAELGDSAVYLCASSSRLRDSEAFFGQGTRLTVV.

This chain joins TRBV5-1 and TRBJ2-7; 7 bases align to TRBD2. From germline, CDR1 is SGHRS and CDR2 YFSETQ. V trimming: 4 bases; J trimming: 0 bases; junction bases outside the gene matches: 10. CDR3 size: 16 residues. The CDR3 nucleotides read TGCGCCAGCAGCCCGTTGAGCGGGATCAACTCCTACGAGCAGTACTTC. Translating it yields CASSPLSGINSYEQYF.

V is TRBV27 and J is TRBJ1-2; 8 nucleotides align to TRBD1. The germline gives CDR1 MNHEY, CDR2 SMNVEV (reference sequence). This CDR3 is 14 amino acids long. The V segment lost 6 bases and the J segment 3 bases; nucleotides outside the gene matches: 6. CDR3 coding DNA: TGTGCCAGCAGCCGGACAGGGAAAGACTATGGCTACACCTTC. Protein: CASSRTGKDYGYTF.

The rearrangement uses TRBV6-1 and TRBJ2-2; D remains ambiguous. The CDR3 is 12 residues long. From germline, CDR1 is MNHNS and CDR2 SASEGT. V lost 5 bases and J lost 10, with 11 bases in between. As DNA, the CDR3 is TGTGCCAGCAGTCCAATGGGCACGGAGCTGTTTTTT. Its protein product is CASSPMGTELFF.

The rearrangement uses TRBV5-6 and TRBJ1-5, with 7 bases lining up with TRBD1. V shed 3 bases and J 4 bases; nucleotides not matched to a gene: 4. The V gene's germline CDR1 is SGHDT and CDR2 YYEEEE. The length of the CDR3 is 14 residues. This CDR3 is CASSYDRANQPQHF. DNA for the CDR3: TGTGCCAGCAGCTACGACAGGGCTAATCAGCCCCAGCATTTT.

The DNA for the CDR3 is TGTGCCAGCAGCTTATTAGGGGAGGAGAAGCCCCAGCATTTT. Its protein product is CASSLLGEEKPQHF. The chain combines TRBV7-2 with TRBJ1-5; D might be TRBD1 (5 bases). Deletions cut 2 bases from V and 8 bases from J, with 13 bases between. The CDR3 totals 14 residues. Looked up from germline, CDR1 is SGHTA and CDR2 is FQGNSA.

The chain couples TRBV4-3 to TRBJ1-6; no reliable D call. The CDR3 has 14 amino acids. CDR1 is LGHNA, CDR2 YSLEER, per germline. V lost 4 bases and J 9 bases, leaving 13 bases between the germline ends. The CDR3 nucleotides read TGCGCCAGCAGCCGATCCATCGGTAGTTCACCCCTCCACTTT. Translation: CASSRSIGSSPLHF.

V and J are TRBV28 and TRBJ1-5; 7 nucleotides agree with TRBD1. This CDR3 has 15 amino acids. The ends lost 7 bases at V and 7 bases at J; junction bases unmatched: 13. Germline CDR1 and CDR2: MDHEN and SYDVKM. CDR3 protein: CASKGGAGGIQPQHF. DNA for the CDR3: TGTGCCAGCAAGGGTGGCGCAGGGGGGATCCAGCCCCAGCATTTT.

This clone has just a few counts. This sequence joins TRBV19 and TRBJ2-7, with TRBD2 identical over 9 bases. Germline V lookup: CDR1 LNHDA, CDR2 SQIVND (reference sequence). The V gene end was trimmed by 4 bases and the J gene end by 4 bases; junction bases not matched to a gene: 8. This CDR3 has 15 amino acids. The CDR3 reads CASSTIAGEAYEQYF. The CDR3 DNA sequence: TGTGCCAGTAGTACTATAGCGGGAGAGGCATACGAGCAGTACTTC. Full variable domain (rest looked up from reference TRBV19 and TRBJ2-7): DGGITQSPKYLFRKEGQNVTLSCEQNLNHDAMYWYRQDPGQGLRLIYYSQIVNDFQKGDIAEGYSVSREKKESFPLTVTSAQKNPTAFYLCASSTIAGEAYEQYFGPGTRLTVT.

This clone was seen a handful of times. The gene calls are TRBV7-9 and TRBJ1-2; tentatively, D is TRBD1 (5 bases). CDR1 SEHNR and CDR2 FQNEAQ come from the germline V gene (reference sequence). Between the trimmed V and J ends, which lost 4 bases and 1 base, there was a span of 13 bases. The CDR3 runs 15 residues. The CDR3 sequence is CASSSGHFSNYGYTF. The DNA for the CDR3 is TGTGCCAGCAGCTCTGGACATTTTAGTAACTATGGCTACACCTTC.

This clone has a handful of counts. V and J are TRBV2 and TRBJ2-2, with D possibly being TRBD1 (6 bases). CDR3 length: 17 residues. Germline V gives CDR1 SNHLY, CDR2 FYNNEI. Trimming took off 6 bases at V and 0 bases at J, with 17 bases between the two ends. CDR3 in DNA: TGTGCCAGCAGGGCCCTGTCTGGGACAACGAACACCGGGGAGCTGTTTTTT. Its translation: CASRALSGTTNTGELFF. Full variable domain (outside the CDR3, taken from reference TRBV2 and TRBJ2-2): EPEVTQTPSHQVTQMGQEVILRCVPISNHLYFYWYRQILGQKVEFLVSFYNNEISEKSEIFDDQFSVERPDGSNFTLKIRSTKLEDSAMYFCASRALSGTTNTGELFFGEGSRLTVL.

The chain employs TRBV10-3 and TRBJ2-1; TRBD2 agrees at 10 bases. The V gene's germline CDR1 is ENHRY and CDR2 SYGVKD. This CDR3 region has 17 residues. Trimming removed 3 bases from V and 6 bases from J; junction bases left unmatched: 11. CDR3 residues: CAISDPSPSGSLNEQFF. The CDR3 DNA reads TGTGCCATCAGTGACCCGAGCCCTAGCGGGAGTCTCAATGAGCAGTTCTTC.

J is TRBJ2-7 and V is TRBV10-2, with D possibly TRBD1 on 5 matching bases. CDR3 size: 16 residues. V lost 2 bases to trimming and J lost 5 bases, with 19 bases between them. CDR1 and CDR2 (germline): WSHSY, SAAADI. DNA of the CDR3: TGCGCCAGCAGTGAGAGGGGTCGCCCAACCCGCAACGAGCAGTACTTC. Translating it yields CASSERGRPTRNEQYF.

This sequence joins TRBV19 and TRBJ2-5, with 7 bases lining up with TRBD2. This CDR3 contains 15 residues. The V gene end was trimmed by 2 bases and the J gene end by 0 bases; junction bases not matched to a gene: 3. Germline V CDR1 and CDR2: LNHDA, SQIVND (reference sequence). The CDR3 sequence: CASSIQRGDQETQYF. For the CDR3, the DNA is TGTGCCAGTAGTATACAACGGGGGGACCAAGAGACCCAGTACTTC. The full variable domain, rest sourced from reference TRBV19 and TRBJ2-5, is DGGITQSPKYLFRKEGQNVTLSCEQNLNHDAMYWYRQDPGQGLRLIYYSQIVNDFQKGDIAEGYSVSREKKESFPLTVTSAQKNPTAFYLCASSIQRGDQETQYFGPGTRLLVL.

The chain couples TRBV11-3 to TRBJ2-3; 10 bases align to TRBD2. CDR3 length equals 16 residues. Germline V gene lookup returns CDR1 SGHNT and CDR2 YENEEA. With 1 base clipped from V and 2 bases from J, the junction kept 3 bases outside the gene matches. DNA for the CDR3: TGTGCCAGCAGCTTAGGGACTAGCGGTTCCACAGATACGCAGTATTTT. Its translation: CASSLGTSGSTDTQYF.

V and J are TRBV13 and TRBJ1-3; no definite D call. Looked up from germline, CDR1 is PRHDT and CDR2 is FYEKMQ (reference sequence). CDR3 size: 12 residues. V shed 5 bases and J shed 3 bases, with 5 bases lying between them. CDR3 nucleotide sequence: TGTGCCAGCAGCCCGGGTGGAAACACCATATATTTT. It yields the protein CASSPGGNTIYF.

The J gene is TRBJ2-7, the V gene TRBV6-5; 9 bases are a match to TRBD1. CDR3 size: 14 residues. Looked up from germline, CDR1 is MNHEY and CDR2 is SVGAGI. Germline trimming cut 6 bases from V and 3 bases from J; bases unmatched to any gene: 6. CDR3 sequence (DNA): TGTGCCAGCAGGCCCGGGACAGGGCTCTACGAGCAGTACTTC. Translated: CASRPGTGLYEQYF.

The chain combines TRBV21-1 with TRBJ2-1; the D call in the table, TRBD2, was not verified against the DNA. TRBV21-1 constitutes a pseudogene. The CDR3 extends over 15 amino acids. CDR3 protein: CAPLRLAGIYNEQFF. Written as DNA, the CDR3 is TGTGCCCCCCTCAGGCTAGCGGGAATCTACAATGAGCAGTTCTTC.

The chain is built from TRBV4-1 and TRBJ2-1; 11 bases map to TRBD2. With V trimmed by 8 bases and J by 5 bases, 5 bases remained unmatched. The germline gives CDR1 MGHRA, CDR2 YSYEKL. The CDR3 spans 14 residues. CDR3 sequence reads: CASHGTSGNNEQFF. Here the CDR3 DNA reads TGCGCCAGCCACGGGACTAGCGGAAACAATGAGCAGTTCTTC.